These T cell receptor beta chains were read from a single sample in a study of graft-versus-host responses after intestinal transplantation. The assay was immunoSEQ multiplex PCR, and TCRdb's table has in-frame clones only and misses some. Of over 100,000 clones detected, 95% appear once; the ten largest clones hold 2.5% to 3.5%. The antigens of these receptors remain unknown. The material sequenced was unstimulated CD8+ T cells sorted from spleen or lymph node cells, taken before intestinal transplant. The source of these receptors is a human donor who received an intestinal transplant. Each CDR3 is given with its conserved first and last residue. The D gene is left open where the match is weak. Expanded clones are given a class, and other clones once, few, many or no size at all.

j_call clone_size d_call v_call cdr3_nt cdr3_aa
TRBJ1-4 NA TRBD1 TRBV10-1 TGCGCCAGCAGTCGGACAGGCCTAGATGAAAAACTGTTTTTT CASSRTGLDEKLFF
TRBJ1-5 NA NA TRBV9 TGTGCCAGCAGCGTAGGTGGAGGGAATGAAGGCAATCAGCCCCAGCATTTT CASSVGGGNEGNQPQHF
TRBJ1-5 NA NA TRBV2 TGTGCCAGCAGAAGGACAGTTTATAGCAATCAGCCCCAGCATTTT CASRRTVYSNQPQHF
TRBJ2-5 NA TRBD1 TRBV2 TGTGCCAGCACCGGACAGGGGGCCGGAGAGACCCAGTACTTC CASTGQGAGETQYF
TRBJ2-1 NA NA TRBV6-5 TGTGCCACCTCGCGGGCGTCCTACAATGAGCAGTTCTTC CATSRASYNEQFF
TRBJ1-3 NA NA TRBV9 TGTGCCAGCAGCCCTGGATGGGGGGGTGGAAACACCATATATTTT CASSPGWGGGNTIYF
TRBJ2-1 NA TRBD2 TRBV4-2 TGTGCCAGCAGCTTAACGGGACTAGCGGGCTACAATGAGCAGTTCTTC CASSLTGLAGYNEQFF
TRBJ1-1 once NA TRBV15 TGTGCCACCAGCAGTCTCTCATGGGGGCAGCAAGCTTTCTTT CATSSLSWGQQAFF
TRBJ2-7 NA NA TRBV11-1 TGTGCCAGCAGCTACTCAGGGGCGAGCGAGCAGTACTTC CASSYSGASEQYF
TRBJ2-7 NA TRBD2 TRBV4-1 TGCGCCAGCAGCCAACGACTCGGTAGCGGGACCTACGAGCAGTACTTC CASSQRLGSGTYEQYF
TRBJ2-6 NA NA TRBV9 TGTGCCAGCAGCGACCCCAGGCTCGTCTATGGGACCAACGTCCTGACTTTC CASSDPRLVYGTNVLTF
TRBJ2-5 NA NA TRBV7-9 TGTGCCAGCAGCTCCGAGACCCAGTACTTC CASSSETQYF
TRBJ2-7 once NA TRBV19 TGTGCCAGTAGTATAGGGCCTAGCGCGAGCTACGAGCAGTACTTC CASSIGPSASYEQYF
TRBJ2-1 NA NA TRBV5-1 TGCGCCAGCAGCCCTCCAGAGGCGGGGATCGGCAATGAGCAGTTCTTC CASSPPEAGIGNEQFF
TRBJ2-5 NA TRBD1 TRBV25-1 TGTGCCAGCGGGAACTTACAGGGGGCATGGCCCCAGTACTTC CASGNLQGAWPQYF
TRBJ1-2 NA TRBD1 TRBV28 TGTGCCAGCAGAAGAATTCTCCAGGGGGCTGTATATGGCTACACCTTC CASRRILQGAVYGYTF
TRBJ1-5 NA NA TRBV28 TGTGCCAGCAGTTTATGGGGGATTAGCAATCAGCCCCAGCATTTT CASSLWGISNQPQHF
TRBJ2-7 NA TRBD2 TRBV27 TGTGCCACCTCCTGGCTAGGGGAGGGTTTCTACGAGCAGTACTTC CATSWLGEGFYEQYF
TRBJ2-7 NA TRBD2 TRBV19 TGTGCCAGTAGTATAGCTTTACTAGCGGGAGGGAACGAGCAGTACTTC CASSIALLAGGNEQYF
TRBJ2-7 NA NA TRBV10-3 TGTGCCGTCCTGTCCCCCTCCTACGAGCAGTACTTC CAVLSPSYEQYF
TRBJ2-5 NA NA TRBV28 TGTGCCAGCAGTTTGGGGCAGACCCAGTACTTC CASSLGQTQYF
TRBJ2-1 NA TRBD2 TRBV7-3 TGTGCCAGCAGCCTAGGACTAGCGGGAAACAATGAGCAGTTCTTC CASSLGLAGNNEQFF
TRBJ2-3 once NA TRBV19 TGTGCCAGTAGTATAGTGACGGGCACAGATACGCAGTATTTT CASSIVTGTDTQYF
TRBJ2-1 NA NA TRBV7-3 TGTGCCAGCAGCTTCTCCGGAAATGAGCAGTTCTTC CASSFSGNEQFF
TRBJ1-2 NA TRBD1 TRBV5-1 TGCGCCAGCAGCACCGGACAGGGGGACTATGGCTACACCTTC CASSTGQGDYGYTF
TRBJ2-2 NA NA TRBV11-1 TGTGCCAGCAGCTTAAGCCCAGGACACACCGGGGAGCTGTTTTTT CASSLSPGHTGELFF
TRBJ2-4 NA NA TRBV11-2 TGTGCCAGCAGCTGGGGTCCCCTTGGCAAAAACATTCAGTACTTC CASSWGPLGKNIQYF
TRBJ2-1 NA NA TRBV27 TGTGCCAGCGGGGTAGCGGCGAACTCCTACAATGAGCAGTTCTTC CASGVAANSYNEQFF
TRBJ2-3 NA NA TRBV28 TGTGCCAGCAGTTTAAGCAGTGTCGGAGATACGCAGTATTTT CASSLSSVGDTQYF
TRBJ1-1 NA TRBD1 TRBV28 TGTGCCAGCAGTATCCGGGGGACAGGTGAAGCTTTCTTT CASSIRGTGEAFF
TRBJ2-2 NA NA TRBV9 TGTGCCAGCAGCGTATCAGACACCGGGGAGCTGTTTTTT CASSVSDTGELFF
TRBJ2-7 NA TRBD1 TRBV7-3 TGTGCCAGCAGCTTAAGTGGGACAGGGATCTACGAGCAGTACTTC CASSLSGTGIYEQYF
TRBJ2-7 NA NA TRBV7-8 TGTGCCAGCAGCTTAGTAACTAGAGGGAACGAGCAGTACTTC CASSLVTRGNEQYF
TRBJ2-3 NA NA TRBV19 TGTGCCAGTAATGAGCGGCCCACAGATACGCAGTATTTT CASNERPTDTQYF
TRBJ1-3 few NA TRBV4-3 TGCGCCAGCAGCCAAGATGGCAGGTCTGGAAACACCATATATTTT CASSQDGRSGNTIYF
TRBJ2-7 NA NA TRBV29-1 TGCAGCGTTGAATTACCGGGACGCCAAGAAACCTACGAGCAGTACTTC CSVELPGRQETYEQYF
TRBJ2-5 NA TRBD2 TRBV30 TGTGCCTGGAGTAGGAGCGGGAGTTTCCAAGAGACCCAGTACTTC CAWSRSGSFQETQYF
TRBJ2-6 NA NA TRBV15 TGTGCCACCAGCAGAGGCTTAATGGGCTCCGGGGCCAACGTCCTGACTTTC CATSRGLMGSGANVLTF
TRBJ2-1 NA NA TRBV10-1 TGCGCCAGCAGCCCCGGCAATGAGCAGTTCTTC CASSPGNEQFF
TRBJ2-5 NA NA TRBV19 TGTGCCAGTAGTATCCGGGACTCCCACCAAGAGACCCAGTACTTC CASSIRDSHQETQYF
TRBJ2-1 NA TRBD1 TRBV7-9 TGTGCCGGGGACAGGGTGCACAATGAGCAGTTCTTC CAGDRVHNEQFF
TRBJ2-7 NA NA TRBV28 TGTGCCAGCAGTTTAACCGGGACAAAGACCTACGAGCAGTACTTC CASSLTGTKTYEQYF
TRBJ2-1 once TRBD2 TRBV11-2 TGTGCCAGCAGCATATTACTAGCGGGAGGGTACAATGAGCAGTTCTTC CASSILLAGGYNEQFF
TRBJ2-7 NA TRBD1 TRBV27 TGTGCCAGCACTAGAGCGACAGGGGGGCTGAGCGAGCAGTACTTC CASTRATGGLSEQYF
TRBJ2-1 NA NA TRBV6-5 TGTGCCAGCAGTTACTCCTCAGGGAATACCTACAATGAGCAGTTCTTC CASSYSSGNTYNEQFF
TRBJ2-1 NA TRBD1 TRBV7-9 TGTGCCAGCAGCTTGGGACAGGGCGCGGATGAGCAGTTCTTC CASSLGQGADEQFF
TRBJ1-3 NA TRBD1 TRBV5-6 TGTGCCAGCAGCCAGGGACAGCTGAAGGGTCCGGTAGGGGGTCGTTCCCCTTTT CASSQGQLKGPVGGRSPF
TRBJ1-2 NA NA TRBV30 TGTGCCTATTATAGTGGGAATGGCTACACCTTC CAYYSGNGYTF
TRBJ2-7 once NA TRBV2 TGTGCCAGCAGTGGGAGGTCATCCTACGAGCAGTACTTC CASSGRSSYEQYF
TRBJ2-3 NA NA TRBV2 TGTGCCAGCACAGGTAGCAGCACAGATACGCAGTATTTT CASTGSSTDTQYF
TRBJ2-1 NA TRBD1 TRBV7-9 TGTGCCAGCAGCGTCCGGGACAGGGCTTCCTACAATGAGCAGTTCTTC CASSVRDRASYNEQFF
TRBJ2-7 NA NA TRBV7-8 TGTGCCAGCAGCTTACTGACAGCAGGCTACGAGCAGTACTTC CASSLLTAGYEQYF
TRBJ2-5 once TRBD1 TRBV6-5 TGTGCCAGCACGACAGGGACCCGAGAGACCCAGTACTTC CASTTGTRETQYF
TRBJ1-3 once NA TRBV5-1 TGCGCCAGCAGCTTGGTTGGTCGGGGGACTGGAAACACCATATATTTT CASSLVGRGTGNTIYF
TRBJ2-4 NA NA TRBV7-9 TGTGCCAGCAGCGATTTTGGGAGTACAACCAAAAACATTCAGTACTTC CASSDFGSTTKNIQYF